Shown below are 30 T cell receptor beta chains from a single sample sequenced in a study of blood T cell repertoires in COVID-19. This table comes from immunoSEQ multiplex PCR, and its TCRdb copy is limited to in-frame clones, with some not included. The sample has over 90,000 clones, 85% to 90% seen once. What was sequenced was peripheral blood. These TCRs come from a man aged 50-60 years with active or convalescent COVID-19.

The rearrangement joins TRBV20-1 to TRBJ1-1, with D maybe TRBD1 (5 bases). Germline V CDR1 and CDR2: DFQATT, SNEGSKA (reference sequence). This CDR3 is built from 11 residues. The CDR3 sequence: CKTGGNTEAFF. In DNA, the CDR3 is TGCAAAACGGGGGGGAACACTGAAGCTTTCTTT.

The rearrangement links TRBV25-1 to TRBJ1-6; D is perhaps TRBD1 (5 bases). Germline lookup yields CDR1 MGHDK and CDR2 SYGVNS. The CDR3 covers 16 residues. V gave up 3 bases and J gave up 7 bases, with 16 bases separating them. The CDR3 loop reads CASSDGAGIRNSPLHF. CDR3 sequence (DNA): TGTGCCAGCAGTGACGGGGCGGGGATTAGGAATTCACCCCTCCACTTT.

DNA for the CDR3: TGTGCCAGCAGCAAAGGGAGGGACGCCCGAGCGAACACCGGGGAGCTGTTTTTT. This gives the protein CASSKGRDARANTGELFF. The chain is built from TRBV21-1 and TRBJ2-2; TRBD2 reflects the table's D call only, with no check against the DNA. TRBV21-1 is listed as a pseudogene. The CDR3 extends over 18 amino acids.

The rearrangement links TRBV5-1 to TRBJ2-5, with TRBD2 as a possible D gene (5 bases). In germline, CDR1 is SGHRS, CDR2 YFSETQ. This CDR3 is built from 15 residues. Trimming pared 0 bases from V and 1 base from J, leaving 10 bases between. The CDR3 DNA reads as TGCGCCAGCAGCTTGGCCGCGACTACCCAAGAGACCCAGTACTTC. Protein: CASSLAATTQETQYF.

This chain joins TRBV6-5 and TRBJ2-1; maybe TRBD2 (6 bases). Germline V gene data show CDR1 as MNHEY and CDR2 as SVGAGI. V was pared by 8 bases and J by 9 bases, with 20 bases between. This CDR3 region has 14 residues. This chain's CDR3 is CASSRTSPIGEQFF. The DNA of the CDR3 is TGTGCCAGCTCAAGAACTAGCCCCATAGGTGAGCAGTTCTTC.

The J gene is TRBJ2-1, the V gene TRBV5-6; TRBD2 agrees at 8 bases. CDR3 size: 15 residues. The V gene end was trimmed by 3 bases and the J gene end by 4 bases; junction bases not matched to a gene: 6. Germline CDR1 SGHDT, CDR2 YYEEEE. DNA of the CDR3: TGTGCCAGCAGCTACTCAGCGGGGGAGTACAATGAGCAGTTCTTC. Translating gives CASSYSAGEYNEQFF.

The chain uses TRBV19 and TRBJ1-5; 9 bases map to TRBD1. V dropped 5 bases and J dropped 4; count of bases not matched to a gene: 9. Looked up from germline, CDR1 is LNHDA and CDR2 is SQIVND (reference sequence). The CDR3 consists of 16 residues. The CDR3 here is CASSPQGQGGNQPQHF. CDR3 DNA: TGTGCCAGTAGTCCCCAGGGACAGGGAGGTAATCAGCCCCAGCATTTT. Complete variable domain (other parts from reference TRBV19 and TRBJ1-5): DGGITQSPKYLFRKEGQNVTLSCEQNLNHDAMYWYRQDPGQGLRLIYYSQIVNDFQKGDIAEGYSVSREKKESFPLTVTSAQKNPTAFYLCASSPQGQGGNQPQHFGDGTRLSIL.

The chain has TRBV7-8 and TRBJ1-1; D is unresolved. In germline, CDR1 is SGHVS, CDR2 FQNEAQ. V lost 3 bases, J lost 1 base, and 6 bases lay in between. The CDR3 length is 13 residues. In DNA form, the CDR3 reads TGTGCCAGCAGCTTCCGGGGGAACACTGAAGCTTTCTTT. Its translation: CASSFRGNTEAFF.

The chain uses TRBV5-1 and TRBJ2-7; 9 bases are a match to TRBD2. The trim removed 4 bases at V and 4 bases at J, leaving 9 bases unmatched. The CDR3 has 15 amino acids. Germline V gives CDR1 SGHRS, CDR2 YFSETQ. CDR3: CASSVCGGAGYEQYV. The CDR3 nucleotides are TGCGCCAGCAGCGTCTGCGGGGGGGCAGGATACGAGCAGTACGTC.

J is TRBJ1-5 and V is TRBV18; D call uncertain. Trimming left V 3 bases short and J 0 bases short, with 9 bases between. The CDR3 runs to 15 residues. The germline CDR1 and CDR2 sequences are KGHSH and LQKENI. The CDR3 sequence is CASSPWSDSNQPQHF. Written as DNA, the CDR3 is TGTGCCAGCTCACCTTGGTCAGATAGCAATCAGCCCCAGCATTTT.

The chain links TRBV10-3 to TRBJ2-3; unclear D gene. The V and J ends lost 0 bases and 2 bases respectively, with 9 bases between them. The CDR3 sequence is 15 residues long. CDR1 and CDR2 from the germline V gene are ENHRY and SYGVKD. The CDR3 nucleotides read TGTGCCATCAGTGAGTCATACAGCCTCACAGATACGCAGTATTTT. Its translation: CAISESYSLTDTQYF.

This chain links TRBV7-8 with TRBJ2-1, with TRBD1 as a possible D gene (6 bases). The germline CDR1 and CDR2 sequences are SGHVS and FQNEAQ. V lost 5 bases to trimming and J lost 4 bases, with 9 bases between them. The CDR3 spans 13 residues. As DNA, the CDR3 is TGTGCCAGCAGCCTAGGACAGTACAATGAGCAGTTCTTC. Protein sequence: CASSLGQYNEQFF. The whole variable domain, remainder taken from reference TRBV7-8 and TRBJ2-1, is GAGVSQSPRYKVAKRGQDVALRCDPISGHVSLFWYQQALGQGPEFLTYFQNEAQLDKSGLPSDRFFAERPEGSVSTLKIQRTQQEDSAVYLCASSLGQYNEQFFGPGTRLTVL.

This chain uses TRBV2 with TRBJ1-6; D perhaps matches TRBD1 (6 bases). This CDR3 spans 14 amino acids. Looked up from germline, CDR1 is SNHLY and CDR2 is FYNNEI. V dropped 3 bases and J dropped 13 bases, with 16 bases sitting between them. This chain's CDR3 is CASSDLQGRGPLHF. In DNA form, the CDR3 reads TGTGCCAGCAGTGATTTACAGGGAAGGGGTCCCCTCCACTTT.

The chain carries TRBV21-1 and TRBJ2-2; TRBD2 is the table's D call and was not checked against the DNA. TRBV21-1 is a pseudogene segment. This CDR3 region has 16 residues. The CDR3 loop is CASSFRTSGGPGELFF. The CDR3 DNA reads TGTGCCAGCAGCTTCCGGACTAGCGGGGGCCCCGGGGAGCTGTTTTTT.

In this sample, this clone turned up a few times. The gene calls are TRBV7-2 and TRBJ1-4, with 9 bases that match TRBD1. The CDR3 consists of 15 residues. After removal of 4 bases from V and 4 bases from J, the junction contained 4 bases not matched to a gene. CDR1 SGHTA and CDR2 FQGNSA come from the germline V gene. This chain's CDR3 is CASSSGQGYNEKLFF. The CDR3 DNA sequence: TGTGCCAGCAGCTCCGGACAGGGGTATAATGAAAAACTGTTTTTT.

The genes are TRBV7-9 and TRBJ2-5, with 9 bases lining up with TRBD1. The J segment lost 5 bases and the V segment lost 5 bases, leaving 6 bases of the junction unmatched. The CDR3 consists of 14 residues. The germline V gene encodes CDR1 SEHNR and CDR2 FQNEAQ (reference sequence). CDR3 loop: CASSRTGEGETQYF. The DNA of the CDR3 is TGTGCCAGCAGCCGGACAGGGGAGGGGGAGACCCAGTACTTC. Using reference TRBV7-9 and TRBJ2-5 for the parts outside the CDR3, the full variable domain is DTGVSQNPRHKITKRGQNVTFRCDPISEHNRLYWYRQTLGQGPEFLTYFQNEAQLEKSRLLSDRFSAERPKGSFSTLEIQRTEQGDSAMYLCASSRTGEGETQYFGPGTRLLVL.

The gene calls are TRBV7-9 and TRBJ1-1; the D is unclear. V was trimmed by 5 bases and J by 3 bases, leaving 16 bases between them. CDR3 length: 15 residues. Germline CDR1 is SEHNR and CDR2 is FQNEAQ (reference sequence). CDR3 nucleotide sequence: TGTGCCAGCAGCCGAAATGACGTCGGGGACACTGAAGCTTTCTTT. It is translated as CASSRNDVGDTEAFF.

J is TRBJ2-5 and V is TRBV11-2, with TRBD1 as a possible D gene (6 bases). With 0 bases removed from V and 3 bases from J, the gap between germline ends came to 14 bases. CDR1 and CDR2 from the germline V gene are SGHAT and FQNNGV. This CDR3 region has 16 residues. The CDR3 coding sequence is TGTGCCAGCAGCTTAGATTTGCAGGGGACGAAAGAGACCCAGTACTTC. It specifies CASSLDLQGTKETQYF.

The chain joins TRBV4-1 to TRBJ2-1; D might be TRBD2 (7 bases). The V and J ends lost 2 bases and 2 bases respectively, with 10 bases between them. The length of the CDR3 is 15 residues. Germline CDR1 reads MGHRA; CDR2 reads YSYEKL. CDR3 in DNA: TGCGCCAGCAGCCAACCCGGGGGGCCCTACAATGAGCAGTTCTTC. This codes for CASSQPGGPYNEQFF.

This rearrangement joins TRBV28 to TRBJ1-5, with TRBD1 identical over 9 bases. The CDR3 sequence is 17 residues long. Germline assignment: CDR1 MDHEN and CDR2 SYDVKM. Trimming cost V 6 bases and J 1 base; bases outside gene matches: 10. The CDR3 DNA is TGTGCCAGCAGAACCAACAGGGGGCAATGGAGCAATCAGCCCCAGCATTTT. It is translated as CASRTNRGQWSNQPQHF.

In its sample, this clone was seen a few times. This rearrangement joins TRBV27 to TRBJ1-6; no reliable D call. The V gene's germline CDR1 is MNHEY and CDR2 SMNVEV (reference sequence). The length of the CDR3 is 14 residues. Trimming shortened V by 5 bases and J by 7 bases, and 12 bases separated the two germline ends. CDR3 DNA sequence: TGTGCCAGCAGTCTCGAAATCAGGAATTCACCCCTCCACTTT. As protein: CASSLEIRNSPLHF.

This clone was observed once. The V call is TRBV7-2, the J call TRBJ2-7; no clear D gene. Germline V gene lookup returns CDR1 SGHTA and CDR2 FQGNSA. This CDR3 has 13 amino acids. Trimming left V 5 bases short and J 7 bases short, with 15 bases between. The DNA for the CDR3 is TGTGCCAGCAGCCGCTCCCGTCCCAGTGAGCAGTACTTC. It is translated as CASSRSRPSEQYF. Variable domain in full (rest from reference TRBV7-2 and TRBJ2-7): GAGVSQSPSNKVTEKGKDVELRCDPISGHTALYWYRQSLGQGLEFLIYFQGNSAPDKSGLPSDRFSAERTGGSVSTLTIQRTQQEDSAVYLCASSRSRPSEQYFGPGTRLTVT.

The chain has TRBV19 and TRBJ1-3, with D maybe TRBD1 (6 bases). Germline values: CDR1 LNHDA, CDR2 SQIVND (reference sequence). Trimming cost V 4 bases and J 2 bases, with 12 bases left between them. The CDR3 spans 15 residues. CDR3 nucleotide sequence: TGTGCCAGTAGTACCCACAGGGACCCTGGAAACACCATATATTTT. It encodes CASSTHRDPGNTIYF.

The V call is TRBV5-6, the J call TRBJ2-1; 10 bases fit TRBD2. The V and J ends lost 0 bases and 3 bases, in that order; junction bases with no gene match: 3. Germline CDR1 and CDR2: SGHDT and YYEEEE. The CDR3 is 16 residues long. The CDR3 region is CASSLEPSGGYNEQFF. The CDR3 region has the DNA TGTGCCAGCAGCTTGGAACCTAGCGGGGGCTACAATGAGCAGTTCTTC.

This rearrangement joins TRBV10-3 to TRBJ1-6; 7 bases fit TRBD1. The CDR3 is 15 residues long. Germline CDR1 ENHRY, CDR2 SYGVKD. V was pared by 0 bases and J by 10 bases, with 6 bases of the junction left unmatched. In nucleotides, the CDR3 is TGTGCCATCAGTGAGTCAAGGACAGGTGGGTCACCCCTCCACTTT. This codes for CAISESRTGGSPLHF.

The count of this clone is one. In DNA, the CDR3 is TGCGCCAGCAGCTTAGTCCCCGGGGGTGCTAATGAAAAACTGTTTTTT. It yields the protein CASSLVPGGANEKLFF. The chain links TRBV5-1 to TRBJ1-4; D is possibly TRBD1 (5 bases). This CDR3 is 16 amino acids long. Germline CDR1 is SGHRS and CDR2 is YFSETQ. The V and J ends lost 2 bases and 3 bases respectively, with 14 bases between them.

The rearrangement joins TRBV28 to TRBJ1-4; 7 nucleotides match TRBD1. CDR3 size: 14 residues. In germline, CDR1 is MDHEN, CDR2 SYDVKM. The V segment lost 7 bases and the J segment 1 base; nucleotides outside the gene matches: 3. The CDR3 DNA is TGTGCCAGCAATTCAGGGGGAACTAATGAAAAACTGTTTTTT. It yields the protein CASNSGGTNEKLFF.

The genes are TRBV19 and TRBJ1-1, with D perhaps matching TRBD1 (5 bases). Germline CDR1 is LNHDA and CDR2 is SQIVND (reference sequence). The CDR3 has 13 amino acids. V was shortened by 9 bases and J by 2 bases, with 13 bases between the two germline ends. CDR3 loop: CASLGQVNTEAFF. As DNA, the CDR3 is TGTGCCAGCCTGGGGCAGGTCAACACTGAAGCTTTCTTT.

This chain links TRBV25-1 with TRBJ2-3; 10 positions match TRBD2. The germline CDR1 and CDR2 sequences are MGHDK and SYGVNS. The CDR3 sequence is 18 residues long. J lost 2 bases, V lost 3 bases, and 11 bases had no gene match. CDR3 region: CASSDPLGSGGVTDTQYF. As DNA, the CDR3 is TGTGCCAGCAGTGACCCCCTGGGGAGCGGGGGGGTCACAGATACGCAGTATTTT.

The sample holds a few counts of this clone. The V and J genes are TRBV3-1 (or the pseudogene TRBV3-2) and TRBJ1-3; D gene ambiguous. Deletions cut 3 bases from V and 0 bases from J, with 9 bases between. The CDR3 runs 15 residues. CDR1 and CDR2 from the germline V gene are LGHDT and YNNKEL (reference sequence). CDR3 protein: CASSQAGSSGNTIYF. The CDR3 nucleotides read TGTGCCAGCAGCCAGGCGGGGAGCTCTGGAAACACCATATATTTT.